Listed below are T cell receptor beta chains from one sample, sequenced in a study of CD8+CD57+ T cells in acquired aplastic anemia. From the reads, TCRdb called clonotypes with MiXCR, one entry per CDR3 protein. This table holds about 240,000 distinct CDR3 sequences, approximately 45% found once. Sequencing was carried out using sorted CD4+, CD8+, or CD8+CD57+ T cells (not recorded which) from PBMCs. The source of these receptors is a human donor with aplastic anemia. Both conserved end residues are part of each CDR3. D genes are given only for firm matches. Only some rows state a clone size, as once, few, many or a class for expanded clones.

v_gene	j_gene	abundance	d_gene	CDR3aa	CDR3nt
TRBV7-6	TRBJ2-7	NA	TRBD2	CASSLQPSGGLSSYEQYF	TGTGCCAGCAGCTTACAGCCTAGCGGGGGCCTGAGCTCCTACGAGCAGTACTTC
TRBV7-2	TRBJ1-5	NA	TRBD1	CASSLDRVGQPQHF	TGTGCCAGCAGCCTAGACAGGGTGGGACAGCCCCAGCATTTT
TRBV15	TRBJ2-7	many	TRBD2	CATSGLAGGTYEQYF	TGTGCCACCAGCGGACTAGCGGGGGGCACCTACGAGCAGTACTTC
TRBV2	TRBJ1-2	NA	NA	CASSDGRFYGYTF	TGTGCCAGCAGTGACGGCCGTTTCTATGGCTACACCTTC
TRBV9	TRBJ1-4	NA	TRBD1	CASSLQGGWVEKLFF	TGTGCCAGCAGCTTACAGGGGGGCTGGGTTGAAAAACTGTTTTTT
TRBV30	TRBJ2-7	many	TRBD2	CAWRMSSGYEQYF	TGTGCCTGGAGGATGTCTAGCGGGTACGAGCAGTACTTC
TRBV19	TRBJ1-1	many	NA	CASSHKGGTPEAFF	TGTGCCAGCTCCCACAAGGGGGGGACCCCTGAAGCTTTCTTT
TRBV9	TRBJ2-4	NA	TRBD1	CASSHFDRGHIQYF	TGTGCCAGCAGCCATTTCGACAGGGGGCACATTCAGTACTTC
TRBV29-1	TRBJ2-7	NA	NA	CSVETGSYEQYF	TGCAGCGTTGAGACAGGCTCCTACGAGCAGTACTTC
TRBV7-3	TRBJ1-2	NA	NA	CASSGRTVYGYTF	TGTGCCAGCAGTGGACGGACAGTGTATGGCTACACCTTC
TRBV15	TRBJ1-2	NA	TRBD1	CATSSVGGTGGVDGYTF	TGTGCCACCAGCAGCGTAGGGGGGACAGGGGGCGTCGATGGCTACACCTTC
TRBV7-9	TRBJ2-7	NA	TRBD1	CASSPGQGSSYEQYF	TGTGCCAGCAGCCCGGGACAGGGGAGCTCCTACGAGCAGTACTTC
TRBV4-3	TRBJ2-1	many	NA	CASSQDADFYNEQFF	TGCGCCAGCAGCCAAGATGCCGACTTCTACAATGAGCAGTTCTTC
TRBV12-3/TRBV12-4	TRBJ1-2	NA	TRBD1	CASSLGLQGAYGYTF	TGTGCCAGCAGCTTAGGCCTACAGGGGGCTTATGGCTACACCTTC
TRBV12-3/TRBV12-4	TRBJ1-1	NA	NA	CASQGIRSTEAFF	TGTGCCAGTCAGGGGATTAGGAGCACTGAAGCTTTCTTT
TRBV5-1	TRBJ1-1	many	NA	CASSPLGNTEAFF	TGCGCCAGCAGCCCTTTGGGGAACACTGAAGCTTTCTTT
TRBV2	TRBJ2-7	many	NA	CASSHAIDEQYF	TGTGCCAGCAGTCACGCGATCGACGAGCAGTACTTC
TRBV4-1	TRBJ2-1	many	NA	CASSQVLAANEQFF	TGCGCCAGCAGCCAAGTTTTAGCGGCTAATGAGCAGTTCTTC
TRBV10-3	TRBJ2-7	NA	NA	CAIGDPGVGAGEQYF	TGTGCCATCGGAGATCCAGGGGTAGGGGCGGGTGAGCAGTACTTC
TRBV27	TRBJ1-2	NA	NA	CASSPGQRGPSGYTF	TGTGCCAGCAGTCCAGGACAGCGGGGGCCCTCTGGCTACACCTTC
TRBV15	TRBJ2-1	NA	NA	CATSRDKGQGGQFF	TGTGCCACCAGCAGAGATAAGGGGCAGGGAGGGCAGTTCTTC
TRBV19	TRBJ2-1	NA	NA	CASSARYNEQFF	TGTGCCAGTAGTGCCCGTTACAATGAGCAGTTCTTC
TRBV2	TRBJ2-1	NA	TRBD1	CASSRQGRDEQFF	TGTGCCAGCAGCCGACAGGGCAGGGATGAGCAGTTCTTC
TRBV15	TRBJ1-6	once	NA	CATSRPNSPLHF	TGTGCCACCAGCAGGCCCAATTCACCCCTCCACTTT
TRBV2	TRBJ2-1	NA	NA	CASSEARAGNEQLF	TGTGCCAGCAGTGAAGCCAGGGCGGGCAATGAGCAGCTCTTC
TRBV7-7	TRBJ2-5	NA	NA	CASSLTGAQGKTQYF	TGTGCCAGCAGCTTAACGGGGGCACAGGGGAAGACCCAGTACTTC
TRBV20-1	TRBJ2-3	NA	TRBD1	CSASSLQGADTQYF	TGCAGTGCTAGTTCCCTACAGGGGGCGGATACGCAGTATTTT
TRBV5-1	TRBJ2-7	NA	NA	CASSLGVILYEQYF	TGCGCCAGCAGCTTGGGGGTCATACTTTACGAGCAGTACTTC
TRBV9	TRBJ2-5	many	TRBD2	CASSVASGGLETQYF	TGTGCCAGCAGCGTAGCTAGCGGGGGGTTAGAGACCCAGTACTTC
TRBV10-3	TRBJ2-1	once	TRBD2	CAISWTSSLSQRNYNEQFF	TGTGCCATCAGTTGGACTAGCAGCTTATCCCAGCGGAACTACAATGAGCAGTTCTTC
TRBV4-1	TRBJ1-1	many	TRBD1	CASSQKTGLNTEAFF	TGCGCCAGCAGCCAGAAGACAGGGTTGAACACTGAAGCTTTCTTT
TRBV27	TRBJ2-7	NA	TRBD1	CACSYSGGSGEQYF	TGTGCCTGCAGTTATTCAGGGGGCTCAGGCGAGCAGTACTTC
TRBV6-1	TRBJ1-1	few	NA	CASSVDGGNTEAFF	TGTGCCAGCAGTGTGGACGGTGGGAACACTGAAGCTTTCTTT
TRBV6-1	TRBJ2-6	many	NA	CASSTVGGSGANVLTF	TGTGCCAGCAGTACGGTGGGGGGCTCTGGGGCCAACGTCCTGACTTTC
TRBV19	TRBJ1-5	NA	NA	CASSDGPVTQHF	TGTGCCAGTAGCGACGGACCCGTGACCCAGCATTTT
TRBV30	TRBJ1-6	NA	NA	CAWIPVVGGSSYNSPLHF	TGTGCCTGGATCCCAGTCGTGGGGGGAAGCTCCTATAATTCACCCCTCCACTTT
TRBV4-1	TRBJ1-1	many	TRBD1	CASSHRRGQTLNTEAFF	TGCGCCAGCAGCCACCGGCGGGGACAGACATTGAACACTGAAGCTTTCTTT
TRBV19	TRBJ1-1	NA	NA	CASSIVFGGDTEAFF	TGTGCCAGTAGTATAGTCTTTGGGGGAGACACTGAAGCTTTCTTT
TRBV20-1	TRBJ2-1	many	TRBD2	CSATSGTTSYNEQFF	TGCAGTGCTACCTCCGGGACTACCTCCTACAATGAGCAGTTCTTC
TRBV7-9	TRBJ2-3	few	NA	CASSFTSLTDTQYF	TGTGCCAGCAGCTTCACGTCCCTCACAGATACGCAGTATTTT
TRBV7-6	TRBJ2-7	once	TRBD1	CASSFGQGPSSYEQYF	TGTGCCAGCAGCTTCGGACAGGGGCCGAGCTCCTACGAGCAGTACTTC
TRBV12-3/TRBV12-4	TRBJ2-2	many	TRBD1	CASRKRQGRYTGELFF	TGTGCCAGCAGAAAGAGACAGGGGCGATACACCGGGGAGCTGTTTTTT
TRBV25-1	TRBJ1-2	many	NA	CASSEIEGSSYGYTF	TGTGCCAGCAGTGAAATTGAGGGATCGAGCTATGGCTACACCTTC
TRBV12-3/TRBV12-4	TRBJ1-6	NA	TRBD1	CASSFRGISPLHF	TGTGCCAGCAGTTTCAGGGGGATTTCACCCCTCCACTTT
TRBV9	TRBJ1-1	NA	NA	CASSVNTGTEAFF	TGTGCCAGCAGCGTAAATACGGGGACTGAAGCTTTCTTT
TRBV29-1	TRBJ1-2	many	NA	CSVQGGEDYGYTF	TGCAGCGTACAGGGTGGGGAGGACTATGGCTACACCTTC
TRBV5-4	TRBJ2-7	NA	NA	CTSSTDTSYEQYF	TGTACCAGCAGCACGGACACCTCCTACGAGCAGTACTTC
TRBV20-1	TRBJ2-7	NA	NA	CSASFGQQGPYEQYF	TGCAGTGCTAGTTTCGGGCAGCAAGGGCCCTACGAGCAGTACTTC
TRBV2	TRBJ2-7	NA	NA	CASSRKTGEGQYF	TGTGCCAGCAGTCGCAAAACAGGGGAGGGGCAGTACTTC
TRBV20-1	TRBJ2-7	once	TRBD1	CSARDPSTQGVDEQYF	TGCAGTGCTAGAGACCCCTCAACCCAGGGGGTCGACGAGCAGTACTTC
TRBV13	TRBJ2-3	many	TRBD1	CASVARGLEDTQYF	TGTGCCAGCGTCGCCAGGGGGCTTGAAGATACGCAGTATTTT
TRBV5-1	TRBJ2-7	NA	NA	CASSLAGDSGTYEQYF	TGCGCCAGCAGCTTGGCAGGGGACTCGGGAACCTACGAGCAGTACTTC
TRBV7-8	TRBJ1-4	NA	TRBD1	CASSWDSREKLFF	TGTGCCAGCAGCTGGGACAGCCGTGAAAAACTGTTTTTT
TRBV7-8	TRBJ2-7	once	TRBD1	CASSPGGTGGEQYF	TGTGCCAGCAGCCCAGGGGGGACAGGGGGTGAGCAGTACTTC
TRBV7-9	TRBJ1-4	many	NA	CASSNLLMNDEKLFF	TGTGCCAGCAGCAACCTTCTAATGAACGATGAAAAACTGTTTTTT
TRBV7-2	TRBJ2-7	few	NA	CASSLGAGKYEQYF	TGTGCCAGCAGCTTAGGGGCAGGGAAATACGAGCAGTACTTC
TRBV7-9	TRBJ1-2	few	NA	CASSQGNDYGYTF	TGTGCCAGCAGCCAAGGGAATGACTATGGCTACACCTTC
TRBV11-2	TRBJ2-5	NA	TRBD2	CASRANLAGSQETQYF	TGTGCCAGCAGGGCCAACTTAGCGGGGTCTCAAGAGACCCAGTACTTC